This TCR beta chain was recovered during a study of T cells in localized non-small cell lung cancer. Study-wide results and caveats: Elevated blood T cell density was associated with longer overall survival. Adjacent lung had a median roughly 58 of the 100 largest tumor clones. Peak T cell clonality was found in uninvolved adjacent lung, exceeding tumor.

Method: immunoSEQ multiplex PCR; TCRdb's copy keeps in-frame clones and lacks some. The data show 19,000 or so clones, around four fifths seen once. The germline V gene has CDR1 SGHNT and CDR2 YYREEE (reference sequence). The V and J ends lost 2 bases and 5 bases, in that order; junction bases with no gene match: 4. CDR3 size: 14 residues. Points on this clone: Its antigen is unidentified.

The sequences come from peripheral blood, collected before any cancer treatment. The V gene is TRBV5-4, the J gene TRBJ2-7; 10 nucleotides line up with TRBD2. This TCR derives from a male donor aged 60 or older with stage III lung adenocarcinoma. The CDR3 sequence: CASSLGLAGDEQYF. CDR3 DNA: TGTGCCAGCAGCTTAGGCCTAGCGGGGGACGAGCAGTACTTC.